The clone carrying this TCR beta chain has only one observation. Its antigen remains unknown. The sorted Tregs were CD4+CD25+CD127-/low cells. TCRdb ran MiXCR on the multiplex PCR reads and lists one entry per CDR3 protein. This table has around 400 distinct CDR3 sequences, about 30% appearing once. Study-wide results and limits: In terms of TCR gene usage, tumor memory CD4+ T cells clustered together with blood and lymph node memory CD4+ cells, as well as with lymph node naive CD4+ cells. Greatest tumor Treg TCR overlap was with tumor naive CD4+ cells.

Sequencing used tumor-infiltrating Tregs sorted from the breast tumor. The receptor was isolated from a female donor with breast cancer.

The DNA of the CDR3 is TGTGCCAGCAGTGGGCGGAATAGGACGACCGGGAATGGCTACACCTTC. Protein sequence: CASSGRNRTTGNGYTF. The V call is TRBV12-3 or TRBV12-4, the J call TRBJ1-2; D remains ambiguous. V was clipped by 5 bases and J by 6 bases, with 22 bases between them. The CDR3 extends over 16 amino acids.